This T cell receptor beta chain was retrieved from a study of T cells in Graves' hyperthyroidism and ophthalmopathy. About the study: Peripheral blood collection took place at initial diagnosis, before any treatment. Study-wide results and caveats: From stable hyperthyroidism, ophthalmopathy was separated by a 13 V-J model. Researchers found most expanded thyroid clonotypes above 0.001 in blood as well. Model predictions of ophthalmopathy came a median about six months before onset.

This clonotype was recorded many times. No antigen is known for it. The CDR3 regions of TCR beta were amplified from RNA transcripts. RT-PCR in the first round (using the HTBI primer set) targeted the TCR CDR3. TCRdb independently ran MiXCR on the multiplex PCR reads; one entry per CDR3 protein. The table shows hundreds of thousands of distinct CDR3 sequences, with about 14% occurring only once. The receptor was derived from a woman aged 40 to 55 with Graves' ophthalmopathy. What was sequenced was blood.

The CDR3 sequence is CATSRRTGTSSYEQYF. The CDR3 coding sequence is TGTGCCACCAGCAGGCGGACAGGGACGAGCTCCTACGAGCAGTACTTC. J is TRBJ2-7 and V is TRBV15; 8 bases align to TRBD1. There are 16 residues in the CDR3. Germline values: CDR1 LNHNV, CDR2 YYDKDF (reference sequence). Trimming took 3 bases from V and 0 from J; bases not matched to a gene: 7.